One sample yielded the 20 T cell receptor beta chains listed below, sequenced in a study of blood T cell repertoires in COVID-19. Profiled with immunoSEQ multiplex PCR; TCRdb holds only in-frame clones, not every one. The table records some 140,000 clones, under 80% of them present only once. Source material: peripheral blood. Source of these receptors: an older man with acute or convalescent COVID-19.

The chain has TRBV18 and TRBJ2-7; D is possibly TRBD2 (6 bases). Trimming removed 2 bases from V and 7 bases from J, with 21 bases in between. The CDR3 extends over 16 amino acids. In germline, CDR1 is KGHSH, CDR2 LQKENI. CDR3: CASSPVQRIRAGEQYF. CDR3 in DNA: TGTGCCAGCTCACCAGTACAGAGAATACGTGCGGGGGAGCAGTACTTC.

This clone appeared a few times. The V and J genes are TRBV5-5 and TRBJ2-1, with D hard to call. CDR3 size: 15 residues. Trimming left V 0 bases short and J 0 bases short, with 7 bases between. The germline V gene has CDR1 SGHKS and CDR2 YYEKEE (reference sequence). The CDR3 sequence: CASSLVPNSYNEQFF. The CDR3 DNA sequence: TGTGCCAGCAGCTTGGTCCCTAACTCCTACAATGAGCAGTTCTTC.

The chain links TRBV7-8 to TRBJ2-3; the match to TRBD2 covers 9 bases. The CDR3 runs 17 residues. Germline V gene lookup returns CDR1 SGHVS and CDR2 FQNEAQ. With V trimmed by 5 bases and J by 2 bases, 11 bases remained unmatched. The chain's CDR3 is CASSPSIQRGVTDTQYF. The CDR3 DNA follows: TGTGCCAGCAGCCCCTCGATTCAGCGGGGGGTCACAGATACGCAGTATTTT.

The rearrangement uses TRBV2 and TRBJ2-3, with 9 nucleotides matching TRBD1. The CDR3 sequence is 15 residues long. Germline V gene data show CDR1 as SNHLY and CDR2 as FYNNEI. The V gene end was trimmed by 8 bases and the J gene end by 4 bases; junction bases not matched to a gene: 10. This chain's CDR3 is CASHRGQGIPDTQYF. DNA for the CDR3: TGTGCCAGCCACCGGGGACAGGGCATCCCAGATACGCAGTATTTT.

The chain recombines TRBV5-8 with TRBJ1-2; D call uncertain. Deletions cut 5 bases from V and 5 bases from J, with 7 bases between. CDR1 and CDR2 (germline): SGHTS, YDEGEE. This CDR3 has 11 amino acids. The CDR3 loop reads CASSYGYGYTF. CDR3 sequence (DNA): TGTGCCAGCAGTTACGGTTATGGCTACACCTTC.

The chain has TRBV27 and TRBJ2-1; D is perhaps TRBD1 (6 bases). With 5 bases removed from V and 4 bases from J, the gap between germline ends came to 12 bases. There are 14 residues in the CDR3. Germline V gives CDR1 MNHEY, CDR2 SMNVEV (reference sequence). The CDR3 is CASSPGVGYNEQFF. Written as DNA, the CDR3 is TGTGCCAGCAGTCCAGGGGTAGGATACAATGAGCAGTTCTTC.

The gene calls are TRBV7-2 and TRBJ2-7; tentatively, D is TRBD1 (5 bases). The germline V gene encodes CDR1 SGHTA and CDR2 FQGNSA. CDR3 length: 14 residues. V lost 2 bases and J 7 bases, leaving 15 bases between the germline ends. Here the CDR3 reads CASSLLQGEWEQYF. The CDR3 DNA reads TGTGCCAGCAGCTTACTTCAGGGTGAATGGGAGCAGTACTTC.

The rearrangement joins TRBV15 to TRBJ1-4; no clear D gene. The V gene's germline CDR1 is LNHNV and CDR2 YYDKDF (reference sequence). This CDR3 region has 16 residues. The V end was cut by 8 bases, the J end by 8 bases, with 24 bases between. The chain's CDR3 is CATAYSKSGFGEKLFF. DNA of the CDR3: TGTGCCACCGCATACTCTAAGTCCGGGTTCGGCGAAAAACTGTTTTTT.

This chain joins TRBV6-1 and TRBJ2-1; 11 nucleotides align to TRBD2. Germline lookup yields CDR1 MNHNS and CDR2 SASEGT. With V trimmed by 4 bases and J by 9 bases, 11 bases remained unmatched. CDR3 length: 16 residues. The CDR3 sequence is CASSALISGGAAEQFF. The CDR3 DNA reads as TGTGCCAGCAGTGCATTAATTAGCGGGGGGGCCGCTGAGCAGTTCTTC.

The chain uses TRBV15 and TRBJ2-3, with TRBD2 identical over 9 bases. Germline CDR1 and CDR2: LNHNV and YYDKDF (reference sequence). The CDR3 is 16 residues long. Trimming cost V 2 bases and J 2 bases; bases outside gene matches: 5. The DNA for the CDR3 is TGTGCCACCAGCAGAAGACTAGCGGAGCTCACAGATACGCAGTATTTT. Its translation: CATSRRLAELTDTQYF.

This clone was detected ten times or more. V and J are TRBV10-3 and TRBJ2-2; 9 bases are shared with TRBD1. J lost 4 bases, V lost 6 bases, and 6 bases had no gene match. The CDR3 totals 15 residues. Germline CDR1 and CDR2: ENHRY and SYGVKD. CDR3 in amino acids: CAIRRGQGVTGELFF. In DNA, the CDR3 is TGTGCCATCAGGAGGGGACAGGGCGTCACCGGGGAGCTGTTTTTT.

The chain uses TRBV6-2 or TRBV6-3 and TRBJ2-4; TRBD1 is a possible D gene (6 bases). V was trimmed by 0 bases and J by 10 bases, leaving 7 bases between them. Germline V gene lookup returns CDR1 MNHEY and CDR2 SVGEGT. There are 12 residues in the CDR3. The CDR3 here is CASSYSGQIQYF. As DNA, the CDR3 is TGTGCCAGCAGTTACTCGGGACAAATTCAGTACTTC.

This chain uses TRBV9 with TRBJ2-3; D is perhaps TRBD2 (6 bases). CDR3 size: 15 residues. Trimming pared 0 bases from V and 1 base from J, leaving 9 bases between. Germline CDR1 SGDLS, CDR2 YYNGEE. CDR3 nucleotides: TGTGCCAGCAGCGTAGGGTCGGGGGGCACAGATACGCAGTATTTT. This gives the protein CASSVGSGGTDTQYF.

This chain connects TRBV7-8 to TRBJ2-5; 8 positions match TRBD1. CDR1 and CDR2 (germline): SGHVS, FQNEAQ. CDR3 length: 13 amino acids. V trimming: 4 bases; J trimming: 4 bases; junction bases outside the gene matches: 2. The CDR3 nucleotides are TGTGCCAGCAGCTGGGACAGGCGAGAGACCCAGTACTTC. This codes for CASSWDRRETQYF.

This chain joins TRBV3-1 (or the pseudogene TRBV3-2) and TRBJ1-5, with 11 bases that match TRBD1. V shed 8 bases, J shed 4 bases, and the junction held 7 bases outside the gene matches. Germline V gives CDR1 LGHDT, CDR2 YNNKEL (reference sequence). The CDR3 covers 15 residues. CDR3: CASSGGQGANQPQHF. The CDR3 nucleotides are TGTGCCAGCTCCGGTGGACAGGGGGCAAATCAGCCCCAGCATTTT.

The CDR3 DNA reads TGTGCCAGCAGCCCTGACACTTTCGCCACTGAAGCTTTCTTT. Its translation is CASSPDTFATEAFF. The rearrangement uses TRBV7-3 and TRBJ1-1, with D unclear. Germline V gene sequence: CDR1 SGHTA, CDR2 FQGTGA. V dropped 5 bases and J dropped 4 bases, with 14 bases sitting between them. The CDR3 spans 14 residues.

The chain links TRBV24-1 to TRBJ1-4, with no clear D. CDR3 size: 15 residues. The germline V gene encodes CDR1 KGHDR and CDR2 SFDVKD. V was cut by 2 bases and J by 4 bases, with 10 bases left in between. The CDR3 nucleotides read TGTGCCACCAGTGATTCCGGAGGAAATAATGAAAAACTGTTTTTT. As protein: CATSDSGGNNEKLFF.

The chain is built from TRBV7-3 and TRBJ2-2; 9 bases line up with TRBD1. The CDR3 has 16 amino acids. Germline CDR1 reads SGHTA; CDR2 reads FQGTGA. The V gene end was trimmed by 0 bases and the J gene end by 8 bases; junction bases not matched to a gene: 7. This chain's CDR3 is CASSLTAGTGSGELFF. The DNA for the CDR3 is TGTGCCAGCAGCTTAACGGCCGGGACAGGGTCGGGGGAGCTGTTTTTT. Supplemented by reference TRBV7-3 and TRBJ2-2, the full variable domain reads GAGVSQTPSNKVTEKGKYVELRCDPISGHTALYWYRQSLGQGPEFLIYFQGTGAADDSGLPNDRFFAVRPEGSVSTLKIQRTERGDSAVYLCASSLTAGTGSGELFFGEGSRLTVL.

This clone is a singleton in its sample. The chain uses TRBV24-1 and TRBJ2-3, with TRBD2 matching over 10 bases. Trimming removed 4 bases from V and 5 bases from J; junction bases left unmatched: 5. From germline, CDR1 is KGHDR and CDR2 SFDVKD. The CDR3 covers 15 residues. This CDR3 is CATSELAGGGDTQYF. CDR3 in DNA: TGTGCCACCAGTGAGTTAGCGGGGGGCGGAGATACGCAGTATTTT.

The chain has TRBV7-3 and TRBJ1-1; D gene uncertain. The germline V gene encodes CDR1 SGHTA and CDR2 FQGTGA. The CDR3 is 14 amino acids. The V end was cut by 0 bases, the J end by 0 bases, with 5 bases between. For the CDR3, the DNA is TGTGCCAGCAGCTTAACCGAGGTGAACACTGAAGCTTTCTTT. Protein: CASSLTEVNTEAFF. The full variable domain, rest sourced from reference TRBV7-3 and TRBJ1-1, is GAGVSQTPSNKVTEKGKYVELRCDPISGHTALYWYRQSLGQGPEFLIYFQGTGAADDSGLPNDRFFAVRPEGSVSTLKIQRTERGDSAVYLCASSLTEVNTEAFFGQGTRLTVV.